The 28 T cell receptor beta chains below come from one sample, sequenced in a study of a mutant IDH1 vaccine in newly diagnosed glioma (dated by TCRdb to 2020 to 2022). These receptors' targets are unknown. The time point label of this sample denotes: week 11, during vaccination. Every vaccine dose consisted of 300 ug of a 20-mer mutant IDH1 peptide in Montanide, administered subcutaneously together with topical imiquimod. Libraries were constructed by the immunoSEQ multiplex PCR assay. This immuneACCESS table, as held by TCRdb, lists in-frame sequences with V and J called but not all clones. Of the missing ones, under half trace to an unresolved V gene in checked studies; the others have no known cause. The table for this sample lists under 55,000 clones; 90% to 95% of them were counted only once. Jointly, the top ten make up under 2.5% of the sample. The source was PBMCs, collected from a glioma patient whose treatment included an IDH1 peptide vaccine. The source is a man over 45 with glioma.

The V call is TRBV27, the J call TRBJ2-3; D is perhaps TRBD2 (6 bases). The CDR3 has 13 amino acids. V was shortened by 6 bases and J by 6 bases, with 13 bases between the two germline ends. The germline CDR1 and CDR2 sequences are MNHEY and SMNVEV (reference sequence). CDR3 bases: TGTGCCAGCAGCCGAAAAGGGAGGGATACGCAGTATTTT. It translates to CASSRKGRDTQYF.

This chain links TRBV6-1 with TRBJ1-5, with D possibly matching TRBD1 (5 bases). CDR3 size: 14 residues. V was shortened by 6 bases and J by 3 bases, with 12 bases between the two germline ends. In germline, CDR1 is MNHNS, CDR2 SASEGT. CDR3 in DNA: TGTGCCAGCAGCTTCCGGGACCCCAATCAGCCCCAGCATTTT. It encodes CASSFRDPNQPQHF.

In this sample, this clone turned up once. The V and J genes are TRBV9 and TRBJ2-1; 9 nucleotides line up with TRBD2. Looked up from germline, CDR1 is SGDLS and CDR2 is YYNGEE. The CDR3 is 15 residues long. V was pared by 0 bases and J by 9 bases, with 7 bases of the junction left unmatched. The CDR3 spells CASSVGLGSGGEQFF. CDR3 bases: TGTGCCAGCAGCGTAGGCTTAGGTAGCGGGGGTGAGCAGTTCTTC.

The chain recombines TRBV7-9 with TRBJ2-7; weak D call: TRBD1 (6 bases). The V gene lost 5 bases and the J gene lost 6 bases, with 14 bases spanning the gap. Germline CDR1 SEHNR, CDR2 FQNEAQ (reference sequence). This CDR3 has 13 residues. CDR3 coding DNA: TGTGCCAGCAGCCTTGAAAGGGACACCGAGCAGTACTTC. Amino acids: CASSLERDTEQYF.

The chain recombines TRBV13 with TRBJ2-7, with unresolved D. The CDR3 length is 15 residues. Trimming shortened V by 0 bases and J by 4 bases, and 13 bases separated the two germline ends. Germline assignment: CDR1 PRHDT and CDR2 FYEKMQ (reference sequence). The CDR3 DNA follows: TGTGCCAGCAGCTTAGGGCCCGATCAGGCTTACGAGCAGTACTTC. Amino acids: CASSLGPDQAYEQYF.

The CDR3 loop is CASSTLAGGSYEQYF. As DNA, the CDR3 is TGTGCCAGTAGTACTCTAGCGGGGGGTTCCTACGAGCAGTACTTC. The V and J genes are TRBV19 and TRBJ2-7; TRBD2 matches at 11 bases. From germline, CDR1 is LNHDA and CDR2 SQIVND (reference sequence). CDR3 length equals 15 residues. The ends lost 4 bases at V and 1 base at J; junction bases unmatched: 3.

The chain uses TRBV7-2 and TRBJ2-6; 7 positions match TRBD1. Per germline, CDR1 SGHTA and CDR2 FQGNSA. Unmatched junction bases numbered 7, after V lost 1 base and J lost 4 bases. The CDR3 runs 17 residues. The CDR3 bases are TGTGCCAGCAGCTTAGGGGTTACAGGGGACGGGGCCAACGTCCTGACTTTC. Translating it yields CASSLGVTGDGANVLTF.

CDR3 in DNA: TGTGCCAGCAGCCCTAGCGGACAGGGCAGGAAAGGCTACACCTTC. Residues: CASSPSGQGRKGYTF. The V call is TRBV9, the J call TRBJ1-2; 8 positions match TRBD1. This CDR3 is 15 amino acids long. Germline-derived CDR1 and CDR2 are SGDLS and YYNGEE. V was pared by 4 bases and J by 8 bases, with 13 bases of the junction left unmatched. Full variable domain (remainder filled in from reference TRBV9 and TRBJ1-2): DSGVTQTPKHLITATGQRVTLRCSPRSGDLSVYWYQQSLDQGLQFLIQYYNGEERAKGNILERFSAQQFPDLHSELNLSSLELGDSALYFCASSPSGQGRKGYTFGSGTRLTVV.

The chain joins TRBV5-1 to TRBJ2-1; TRBD2 matches at 7 bases. V shed 1 base, J shed 3 bases, and the junction held 4 bases outside the gene matches. The CDR3 covers 15 residues. Germline assignment: CDR1 SGHRS and CDR2 YFSETQ. CDR3 in DNA: TGCGCCAGCAGCTTGCCTAGCGGACGCTACAATGAGCAGTTCTTC. This encodes CASSLPSGRYNEQFF.

The chain recombines TRBV7-2 with TRBJ2-2, with unresolved D. This CDR3 comprises 15 residues. Germline-derived CDR1 and CDR2 are SGHTA and FQGNSA. V shed 3 bases and J shed 2 bases, with 10 bases lying between them. The CDR3: CASSFGSQNTGELFF. The CDR3 DNA is TGTGCCAGCAGCTTCGGCAGCCAAAACACCGGGGAGCTGTTTTTT.

This clone occurred once. The gene calls are TRBV2 and TRBJ2-7, with 7 bases that match TRBD1. This CDR3 comprises 15 residues. Germline assignment: CDR1 SNHLY and CDR2 FYNNEI. Losses at the gene ends were 8 bases for V and 3 bases for J; bases not matched to a gene: 13. The CDR3: CASSLRGLLGYEQYF. The CDR3, as DNA: TGTGCCAGCTCACTAAGGGGGCTGCTAGGCTACGAGCAGTACTTC.

The chain has TRBV5-1 and TRBJ2-7; no clear D gene. V was pared by 4 bases and J by 2 bases, with 7 bases between. Germline V gives CDR1 SGHRS, CDR2 YFSETQ. The CDR3 loop spans 12 amino acids. The CDR3 region is CASSRVAYEQYF. The CDR3 bases are TGCGCCAGCAGCCGCGTGGCCTACGAGCAGTACTTC.

V usage is TRBV4-3 and J usage is TRBJ2-1; D is ambiguous. The V gene lost 0 bases and the J gene lost 6 bases, with 15 bases spanning the gap. This CDR3 has 16 amino acids. Germline V gene lookup returns CDR1 LGHNA and CDR2 YSLEER. The CDR3 region is CASSQDLGLRSNEQFF. In nucleotides, the CDR3 is TGCGCCAGCAGCCAAGATCTGGGCCTCCGGAGCAATGAGCAGTTCTTC.

Here the CDR3 reads CASTQKRTANTGELFF. DNA for the CDR3: TGTGCCAGCACCCAAAAGCGGACAGCGAACACCGGGGAGCTGTTTTTT. The chain links TRBV7-3 to TRBJ2-2; weak D call: TRBD1 (6 bases). This CDR3 spans 16 amino acids. CDR1 is SGHTA and CDR2 is FQGTGA in the germline V gene. Trimming pared 7 bases from V and 0 bases from J, leaving 15 bases between.

The rearrangement links TRBV19 to TRBJ1-5; D might be TRBD1 (6 bases). The CDR3 contains 17 residues. V shed 7 bases and J shed 1 base, with 20 bases lying between them. Germline values: CDR1 LNHDA, CDR2 SQIVND (reference sequence). CDR3 bases: TGTGCCAGTAAACCCACCGAGGGCAGGGGAAGCAATCAGCCCCAGCATTTT. This sequence encodes CASKPTEGRGSNQPQHF.

The J gene is TRBJ1-2, the V gene TRBV6-5; 10 bases are shared with TRBD1. The CDR3 runs to 15 residues. V shed 5 bases and J 3 bases; nucleotides not matched to a gene: 6. The germline CDR1 and CDR2 sequences are MNHEY and SVGAGI. The DNA for the CDR3 is TGTGCCAGCAGTAACGGACAGGGGGTTCACTATGGCTACACCTTC. Translation: CASSNGQGVHYGYTF.

The CDR3 region is CASSPAGAQAKNIQYF. The CDR3 DNA sequence: TGTGCCAGCAGCCCGGCCGGGGCGCAAGCCAAAAACATTCAGTACTTC. V gene TRBV5-5 combines with J gene TRBJ2-4; the D gene could be TRBD1 or TRBD2 (5 bases each). The CDR3 loop spans 16 amino acids. V lost 4 bases, J lost 0 bases, and 14 bases lay in between. Germline CDR1 is SGHKS and CDR2 is YYEKEE (reference sequence).

This chain connects TRBV5-1 to TRBJ2-1; D is uncertain. This CDR3 is 11 amino acids long. Germline CDR1 reads SGHRS; CDR2 reads YFSETQ. Trimming stripped 0 bases from V and 9 bases from J, with 4 bases between. The CDR3 region has the DNA TGCGCCAGCAGCTTGGGGGTTGAGCAGTTCTTC. Translation gives CASSLGVEQFF.

The gene calls are TRBV6-5 and TRBJ2-3, with a weak D call TRBD1 (7 bases). The CDR3 consists of 15 residues. Trimming left V 0 bases short and J 4 bases short, with 11 bases between. Per germline, CDR1 MNHEY and CDR2 SVGAGI. The CDR3 nucleotides read TGTGCCAGCAGTTACTCGGAGGGGGCTGCAGATACGCAGTATTTT. Amino acid sequence: CASSYSEGAADTQYF.

The chain is built from TRBV13 and TRBJ2-2; either TRBD1 or TRBD2 may supply D (5 bases each). Germline V lookup: CDR1 PRHDT, CDR2 FYEKMQ (reference sequence). The ends were cut back, 2 bases at V and 4 bases at J, with 11 bases in the middle. There are 15 residues in the CDR3. The CDR3: CASSLSRAGTGELFF. CDR3 in DNA: TGTGCCAGCAGCTTATCCAGGGCGGGCACCGGGGAGCTGTTTTTT. Supplemented by reference TRBV13 and TRBJ2-2, the full variable domain reads AAGVIQSPRHLIKEKRETATLKCYPIPRHDTVYWYQQGPGQDPQFLISFYEKMQSDKGSIPDRFSAQQFSDYHSELNMSSLELGDSALYFCASSLSRAGTGELFFGEGSRLTVL.

The gene calls are TRBV10-3 and TRBJ2-3; 8 bases are a match to TRBD1. Germline CDR1 reads ENHRY; CDR2 reads SYGVKD. The V segment lost 10 bases and the J segment 1 base; nucleotides outside the gene matches: 19. This CDR3 has 18 amino acids. DNA for the CDR3: TGTGCCACCTTACCCAATAAGGGAACGACAGGGGGCACAGATACGCAGTATTTT. Encoded protein: CATLPNKGTTGGTDTQYF.

Only a few counts were recorded for this clone. The chain joins TRBV29-1 to TRBJ1-1; D remains unclear. The CDR3 contains 11 residues. Deletions cut 6 bases from V and 8 bases from J, with 13 bases between. Germline values: CDR1 SQVTM, CDR2 ANQGSEA. The CDR3 protein is CSVGTAREAFF. The CDR3 bases are TGCAGCGTGGGTACAGCCAGAGAAGCTTTCTTT.

The chain combines TRBV10-3 with TRBJ2-7; D remains ambiguous. Germline assignment: CDR1 ENHRY and CDR2 SYGVKD. V was clipped by 0 bases and J by 1 base, with 10 bases between them. The CDR3 contains 15 residues. DNA for the CDR3: TGTGCCATCAGTGAGTCGGCCCGGAAATCCTACGAGCAGTACTTC. It is translated as CAISESARKSYEQYF.

DNA of the CDR3: TGTGCCAGCAGGCGATCGGGGGTAATTGGCGAGCAGTACTTC. Its protein product is CASRRSGVIGEQYF. This chain uses TRBV6-5 with TRBJ2-7; tentatively, D is TRBD2 (6 bases). Trimming stripped 6 bases from V and 6 bases from J, with 18 bases between. From germline, CDR1 is MNHEY and CDR2 SVGAGI. CDR3 length: 14 amino acids.

CDR3 DNA: TGTGCCAGCAGCCAAGGCCGCGGGACCTTCTTCAATGAGCAGTTCTTC. It yields the protein CASSQGRGTFFNEQFF. The chain couples TRBV14 to TRBJ2-1, with D possibly TRBD2 on 6 matching bases. The CDR3 loop spans 16 amino acids. Germline V CDR1 and CDR2: SGHDN, FVKESK. The ends were cut back, 1 base at V and 6 bases at J, with 16 bases in the middle.

The chain combines TRBV7-8 with TRBJ1-5; D is ambiguous. The CDR3 loop spans 16 amino acids. CDR1 is SGHVS and CDR2 is FQNEAQ in the germline V gene. Trimming removed 0 bases at V and 3 bases at J, with 12 bases between. CDR3 loop: CASSLAPGSVNQPQHF. CDR3 DNA: TGTGCCAGCAGCTTAGCCCCCGGCTCGGTCAATCAGCCCCAGCATTTT.

The chain combines TRBV5-5 with TRBJ2-7, with TRBD1 as a possible D gene (5 bases). Trimming left V 4 bases short and J 0 bases short, with 8 bases between. The CDR3 extends over 13 amino acids. The germline V gene encodes CDR1 SGHKS and CDR2 YYEKEE (reference sequence). The CDR3 DNA sequence: TGTGCCAGCAGCCGACAGAGCTCCTACGAGCAGTACTTC. This codes for CASSRQSSYEQYF.

The rearrangement uses TRBV5-4 and TRBJ2-3; tentative D call: TRBD2 (6 bases). Trimming removed 5 bases at V and 0 bases at J, with 13 bases between. The CDR3 sequence is 15 residues long. Germline CDR1 is SGHNT and CDR2 is YYREEE (reference sequence). The CDR3 coding sequence is TGTGCCAGCAGGATAGCGGCAACTAGCACAGATACGCAGTATTTT. Its translation is CASRIAATSTDTQYF.